Listed below are T cell receptor beta chains from one sample, sequenced in a study of shared clonotypes between healthy human individuals. The data were produced by immunoSEQ multiplex PCR, yet TCRdb's version contains in-frame clones alone and is incomplete. The sample includes around 560,000 clones, roughly 95% of them seen just once. Material for sequencing was naive CD8+ T cells sorted from blood. These receptors all stem from a woman aged 30 to 39 in good health. The CDR3 runs from the conserved cysteine through the conserved F or W. A D gene is named only where the DNA matches it firmly. The size of a clone is reported for some rows only, either as once, few or many, or as a class for expanded clones.

V gene: TRBV27
CDR3 length: 16
clone size: NA
J gene: TRBJ2-1
D gene: TRBD2
CDR3 protein: CASSLLLAGGPNEQFF
CDR3 DNA: TGTGCCAGCAGCCTACTACTAGCGGGAGGGCCCAATGAGCAGTTCTTC

V gene: TRBV4-2
CDR3 length: 13
clone size: NA
J gene: TRBJ2-5
D gene: NA
CDR3 protein: CASSQDRSWTQYF
CDR3 DNA: TGTGCCAGCAGCCAAGATAGGTCGTGGACCCAGTACTTC

V gene: TRBV28
CDR3 length: 15
clone size: NA
J gene: TRBJ2-3
D gene: NA
CDR3 protein: CASSWSGGDTDTQYF
CDR3 DNA: TGTGCCAGCAGTTGGAGTGGCGGGGACACAGATACGCAGTATTTT

V gene: TRBV15
CDR3 length: 12
clone size: once
J gene: TRBJ2-2
D gene: NA
CDR3 protein: CATSRESGELFF
CDR3 DNA: TGTGCCACCAGCAGAGAGTCCGGGGAGCTGTTTTTT

V gene: TRBV5-5
CDR3 length: 15
clone size: once
J gene: TRBJ2-7
D gene: TRBD1
CDR3 protein: CASSLMTGGFAEQYF
CDR3 DNA: TGTGCCAGCAGCTTGATGACAGGGGGGTTCGCCGAGCAGTACTTC

V gene: TRBV7-7
CDR3 length: 13
clone size: NA
J gene: TRBJ2-7
D gene: NA
CDR3 protein: CASSPRDGYEQYF
CDR3 DNA: TGTGCCAGCAGCCCCCGGGACGGCTACGAGCAGTACTTC

V gene: TRBV12-5
CDR3 length: 18
clone size: NA
J gene: TRBJ1-5
D gene: TRBD1
CDR3 protein: CASGLVLLRAGGGQPQHF
CDR3 DNA: TGTGCTAGTGGTTTGGTACTTCTTCGGGCAGGGGGGGGTCAGCCCCAGCATTTT

V gene: TRBV28
CDR3 length: 15
clone size: NA
J gene: TRBJ1-5
D gene: TRBD1
CDR3 protein: CASSSLTGLNQPQHF
CDR3 DNA: TGTGCCAGCAGTTCACTGACAGGGCTCAATCAGCCCCAGCATTTT

V gene: TRBV5-4
CDR3 length: 18
clone size: NA
J gene: TRBJ1-2
D gene: NA
CDR3 protein: CASSLKGGGGRRAYGYTF
CDR3 DNA: TGTGCCAGCAGCTTGAAGGGAGGTGGGGGGCGAAGGGCCTATGGCTACACCTTC

V gene: TRBV20-1
CDR3 length: 11
clone size: NA
J gene: TRBJ2-7
D gene: NA
CDR3 protein: CSALDTLEQYF
CDR3 DNA: TGCAGTGCTTTGGACACACTCGAGCAGTACTTC

V gene: TRBV7-2
CDR3 length: 16
clone size: NA
J gene: TRBJ2-7
D gene: TRBD2
CDR3 protein: CASSLASPGLYYEQYF
CDR3 DNA: TGTGCCAGCAGCTTAGCTTCACCGGGACTATACTACGAGCAGTACTTC

V gene: TRBV6-5
CDR3 length: 13
clone size: NA
J gene: TRBJ1-1
D gene: NA
CDR3 protein: CASSYHRDTEAFF
CDR3 DNA: TGTGCCAGCAGTTATCACAGGGACACTGAAGCTTTCTTT

V gene: TRBV5-4
CDR3 length: 11
clone size: once
J gene: TRBJ2-7
D gene: NA
CDR3 protein: CASSLDNEQYF
CDR3 DNA: TGTGCCAGCAGCTTGGATAACGAGCAGTACTTC

V gene: TRBV27
CDR3 length: 14
clone size: NA
J gene: TRBJ2-3
D gene: NA
CDR3 protein: CASSPFGSTDTQYF
CDR3 DNA: TGTGCCAGCAGTCCGTTCGGAAGCACAGATACGCAGTATTTT

V gene: TRBV14
CDR3 length: 14
clone size: NA
J gene: TRBJ2-4
D gene: NA
CDR3 protein: CASSPRLAKNIQYF
CDR3 DNA: TGTGCCAGCAGTCCCCGATTAGCCAAAAACATTCAGTACTTC

V gene: TRBV18
CDR3 length: 14
clone size: NA
J gene: TRBJ2-3
D gene: NA
CDR3 protein: CASSPMGDLDTQYF
CDR3 DNA: TGTGCCAGCTCACCAATGGGAGATCTGGATACGCAGTATTTT

V gene: TRBV28
CDR3 length: 15
clone size: NA
J gene: TRBJ2-7
D gene: TRBD2
CDR3 protein: CASSLTPSGTYEQYF
CDR3 DNA: TGTGCCAGCAGTTTAACCCCTAGCGGGACCTACGAGCAGTACTTC

V gene: TRBV5-4
CDR3 length: 16
clone size: NA
J gene: TRBJ2-7
D gene: TRBD2
CDR3 protein: CASSLGVSGRGNEQYF
CDR3 DNA: TGTGCCAGCAGCTTGGGGGTTAGCGGGAGAGGGAACGAGCAGTACTTC

V gene: TRBV27
CDR3 length: 13
clone size: NA
J gene: TRBJ1-1
D gene: NA
CDR3 protein: CASSLWYNTEAFF
CDR3 DNA: TGTGCCAGCAGTTTATGGTATAACACTGAAGCTTTCTTT

V gene: TRBV28
CDR3 length: 17
clone size: once
J gene: TRBJ2-7
D gene: NA
CDR3 protein: CASNAFLARLSSYEQYF
CDR3 DNA: TGTGCCAGCAATGCGTTCCTTGCGAGACTTAGCTCCTACGAGCAGTACTTC

V gene: TRBV20-1
CDR3 length: 11
clone size: NA
J gene: TRBJ1-2
D gene: NA
CDR3 protein: CSALYLRDHTF
CDR3 DNA: TGCAGTGCTCTCTACTTAAGGGACCACACCTTC

V gene: TRBV5-4
CDR3 length: 14
clone size: NA
J gene: TRBJ2-3
D gene: NA
CDR3 protein: CASSPVDSVDTQYF
CDR3 DNA: TGTGCCAGCAGCCCTGTCGATTCGGTGGATACGCAGTATTTT

V gene: TRBV27
CDR3 length: 13
clone size: NA
J gene: TRBJ2-7
D gene: NA
CDR3 protein: CASSYGPRSQQYF
CDR3 DNA: TGTGCCAGCAGTTACGGACCCCGGTCTCAGCAGTACTTC

V gene: TRBV27
CDR3 length: 16
clone size: once
J gene: TRBJ2-2
D gene: TRBD2
CDR3 protein: CASSLDVAGESGELFF
CDR3 DNA: TGTGCCAGCAGTTTAGACGTAGCGGGAGAGAGCGGGGAGCTGTTTTTT

V gene: TRBV27
CDR3 length: 15
clone size: NA
J gene: TRBJ2-2
D gene: NA
CDR3 protein: CASSLGQSPTRELFF
CDR3 DNA: TGTGCCAGCAGTTTAGGACAGTCCCCAACCCGGGAGCTGTTTTTT

V gene: TRBV5-1
CDR3 length: 14
clone size: NA
J gene: TRBJ2-7
D gene: NA
CDR3 protein: CASSLAAQGYEQYF
CDR3 DNA: TGCGCCAGCAGCTTGGCGGCCCAGGGTTACGAGCAGTACTTC

V gene: TRBV13
CDR3 length: 16
clone size: NA
J gene: TRBJ2-7
D gene: TRBD1
CDR3 protein: CASSPGRGQGVYEQYF
CDR3 DNA: TGTGCCAGCAGCCCCGGTAGGGGACAGGGGGTCTACGAGCAGTACTTC

V gene: TRBV2
CDR3 length: 13
clone size: NA
J gene: TRBJ2-5
D gene: NA
CDR3 protein: CASWVLGSETQYF
CDR3 DNA: TGTGCCAGCTGGGTTTTGGGATCGGAGACCCAGTACTTC

V gene: TRBV27
CDR3 length: 15
clone size: NA
J gene: TRBJ1-2
D gene: TRBD1
CDR3 protein: CASSSKLGQTPGYTF
CDR3 DNA: TGTGCCAGCAGTTCAAAGTTGGGACAGACGCCCGGCTACACCTTC

V gene: TRBV7-8
CDR3 length: 15
clone size: NA
J gene: TRBJ2-7
D gene: TRBD1
CDR3 protein: CASSLERGHTYEQYF
CDR3 DNA: TGTGCCAGCAGCTTAGAGAGGGGGCACACCTACGAGCAGTACTTC

V gene: TRBV19
CDR3 length: 16
clone size: once
J gene: TRBJ2-3
D gene: TRBD2
CDR3 protein: CASSIGHSGSPDTQYF
CDR3 DNA: TGTGCCAGTAGTATAGGCCATAGCGGGAGTCCAGATACGCAGTATTTT

V gene: TRBV28
CDR3 length: 14
clone size: NA
J gene: TRBJ1-2
D gene: NA
CDR3 protein: CASSLHGFVDGYTF
CDR3 DNA: TGTGCCAGCAGTTTGCACGGGTTCGTCGATGGCTACACCTTC

V gene: TRBV7-9
CDR3 length: 14
clone size: NA
J gene: TRBJ2-7
D gene: NA
CDR3 protein: CASSPPGTAGEQYF
CDR3 DNA: TGTGCCAGCAGCCCCCCCGGGACCGCGGGGGAGCAGTACTTC

V gene: TRBV2
CDR3 length: 16
clone size: NA
J gene: TRBJ1-1
D gene: NA
CDR3 protein: CASNTRDPSYSTEAFF
CDR3 DNA: TGTGCCAGCAATACCCGGGACCCCTCATATAGTACTGAAGCTTTCTTT

V gene: TRBV9
CDR3 length: 15
clone size: once
J gene: TRBJ2-5
D gene: NA
CDR3 protein: CASSGRKQGGETQYF
CDR3 DNA: TGTGCCAGCAGCGGTCGAAAACAAGGGGGGGAGACCCAGTACTTC

V gene: TRBV27
CDR3 length: 16
clone size: NA
J gene: TRBJ2-1
D gene: TRBD1
CDR3 protein: CASSARQGGSYNEQFF
CDR3 DNA: TGTGCCAGCAGTGCCCGACAGGGGGGCAGCTACAATGAGCAGTTCTTC

V gene: TRBV28
CDR3 length: 14
clone size: NA
J gene: TRBJ2-7
D gene: NA
CDR3 protein: CASSLKLRAAEQYF
CDR3 DNA: TGTGCCAGCAGCCTGAAGTTAAGGGCGGCCGAGCAGTACTTC

V gene: TRBV28
CDR3 length: 18
clone size: NA
J gene: TRBJ1-4
D gene: NA
CDR3 protein: CASSPTTGGVINNEKLFF
CDR3 DNA: TGTGCCAGCAGTCCCACCACCGGGGGGGTGATAAATAATGAAAAACTGTTTTTT

V gene: TRBV7-9
CDR3 length: 14
clone size: NA
J gene: TRBJ1-1
D gene: NA
CDR3 protein: CASSQQDLNTEAFF
CDR3 DNA: TGTGCCAGCAGCCAACAGGATTTGAACACTGAAGCTTTCTTT

V gene: TRBV27
CDR3 length: 15
clone size: NA
J gene: TRBJ1-5
D gene: NA
CDR3 protein: CASSFSPGSNQPQHF
CDR3 DNA: TGTGCCAGCAGTTTTTCTCCTGGGAGCAATCAGCCCCAGCATTTT

V gene: TRBV5-6
CDR3 length: 16
clone size: NA
J gene: TRBJ2-1
D gene: TRBD2
CDR3 protein: CASSLGLAGRYNEQFF
CDR3 DNA: TGTGCCAGCAGCTTGGGACTAGCGGGGAGATACAATGAGCAGTTCTTC

V gene: TRBV7-8
CDR3 length: 16
clone size: NA
J gene: TRBJ2-2
D gene: TRBD2
CDR3 protein: CASSPHSGINTGELFF
CDR3 DNA: TGTGCCAGCAGCCCACATAGCGGGATAAACACCGGGGAGCTGTTTTTT

V gene: TRBV27
CDR3 length: 14
clone size: NA
J gene: TRBJ2-7
D gene: TRBD1
CDR3 protein: CASSLTGNTYEQYF
CDR3 DNA: TGTGCCAGCAGTTTGACAGGGAACACCTACGAGCAGTACTTC

V gene: TRBV27
CDR3 length: 14
clone size: once
J gene: TRBJ2-7
D gene: TRBD1
CDR3 protein: CASSPRGPPYEQYF
CDR3 DNA: TGTGCCAGCAGCCCCAGGGGGCCCCCTTACGAGCAGTACTTC

V gene: TRBV19
CDR3 length: 16
clone size: NA
J gene: TRBJ1-5
D gene: TRBD1
CDR3 protein: CASSGTVLEGNQPQHF
CDR3 DNA: TGTGCCAGTAGTGGGACAGTCCTTGAGGGCAATCAGCCCCAGCATTTT

V gene: TRBV25-1
CDR3 length: 13
clone size: NA
J gene: TRBJ1-2
D gene: NA
CDR3 protein: CASSEIQGYGYTF
CDR3 DNA: TGTGCCAGCAGTGAAATCCAGGGCTATGGCTACACCTTC

V gene: TRBV7-8
CDR3 length: 14
clone size: NA
J gene: TRBJ2-5
D gene: TRBD1
CDR3 protein: CASSSWTGMETQYF
CDR3 DNA: TGTGCCAGCAGCTCCTGGACAGGGATGGAGACCCAGTACTTC

V gene: TRBV6-1
CDR3 length: 16
clone size: NA
J gene: TRBJ1-1
D gene: TRBD1
CDR3 protein: CASSEPDRAMNTEAFF
CDR3 DNA: TGTGCCAGCAGTGAACCCGACAGGGCGATGAACACTGAAGCTTTCTTT

V gene: TRBV29-1
CDR3 length: 14
clone size: NA
J gene: TRBJ2-3
D gene: NA
CDR3 protein: CSVAFGDYTDTQYF
CDR3 DNA: TGCAGCGTTGCGTTTGGAGACTACACAGATACGCAGTATTTT